Presented here are 3 T cell receptor beta chains from one specimen sequenced in a study of cytomegalovirus exposure and HLA in healthy donors. 13 Jbeta primers and 60 Vbeta primers were used for the PCR. TCRdb's copy holds only in-frame clones and misses some; the assay was immunoSEQ multiplex PCR. Of roughly 200,000 clones in the sample, under 85% were seen once. The sequenced sample was PBMCs. These receptors were taken from a man aged 50-59 years in good health and CMV-seronegative.

The gene calls are TRBV27 and TRBJ2-1, with D possibly matching TRBD2 (7 bases). The germline V and J ends were trimmed by 6 bases and 5 bases, with 17 bases remaining between them. CDR1 is MNHEY, CDR2 SMNVEV, per germline (reference sequence). The CDR3 covers 15 residues. The CDR3, as DNA: TGTGCCAGCAGCCCGCAGGGCGGGGGCCACAATGAGCAGTTCTTC. Translation: CASSPQGGGHNEQFF.

This sequence joins TRBV2 and TRBJ2-7, with a tentative D call TRBD1 (5 bases). The CDR3 runs 14 residues. The germline gives CDR1 SNHLY, CDR2 FYNNEI. The germline V and J ends were trimmed by 2 bases and 3 bases, with 11 bases remaining between them. CDR3 protein: CASSELGLIYEQYF. The CDR3 DNA is TGTGCCAGCAGTGAATTGGGGCTAATCTACGAGCAGTACTTC.

J is TRBJ1-4 and V is TRBV28, with D perhaps matching TRBD1 (5 bases). Germline CDR1 reads MDHEN; CDR2 reads SYDVKM. The CDR3 contains 15 residues. Trimming shortened V by 6 bases and J by 0 bases, and 11 bases separated the two germline ends. CDR3 loop: CASSLGGATNEKLFF. The CDR3 region has the DNA TGTGCCAGCAGCCTGGGGGGTGCAACTAATGAAAAACTGTTTTTT.